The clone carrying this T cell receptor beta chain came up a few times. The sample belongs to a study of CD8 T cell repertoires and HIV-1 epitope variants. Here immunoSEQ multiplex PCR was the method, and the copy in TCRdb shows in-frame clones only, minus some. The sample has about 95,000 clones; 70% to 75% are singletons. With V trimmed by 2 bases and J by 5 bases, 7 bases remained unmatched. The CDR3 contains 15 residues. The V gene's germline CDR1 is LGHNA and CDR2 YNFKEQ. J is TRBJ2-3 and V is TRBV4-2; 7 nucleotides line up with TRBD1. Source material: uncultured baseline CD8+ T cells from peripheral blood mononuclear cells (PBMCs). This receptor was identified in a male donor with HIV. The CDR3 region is CASSQLLSGGDTQYF. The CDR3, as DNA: TGTGCCAGCAGCCAACTACTCTCAGGGGGAGATACGCAGTATTTT.